The 17 T cell receptor beta chains below were found in one sample sequenced in a study of breast tumors, draining lymph nodes, adjacent tissues. Using its own MiXCR run on the multiplex PCR reads, TCRdb lists one record per CDR3 protein. The table shows about 230,000 distinct CDR3 sequences, with 32% occurring only once. Samples came from axillary lymph nodes draining the breast cancer. Sequencing used axillary lymph node tissue. The receptors were gathered from a female donor with breast cancer. Some clones in this sample may be carry-over from other donors' samples.

This clonotype was counted many times. V gene TRBV30 combines with J gene TRBJ1-3; D gene uncertain. V lost 4 bases and J lost 3, with 7 bases in between. This CDR3 has 12 amino acids. Germline V CDR1 and CDR2: GTSNPN, SVGIG (reference sequence). CDR3 in DNA: TGTGCCTGGAACAAAGGTGGAAACACCATATATTTT. It specifies CAWNKGGNTIYF.

This clonotype has a handful of counts. The rearrangement links TRBV16 to TRBJ1-2; no clear D gene. The CDR3 covers 13 residues. The V end was cut by 1 base, the J end by 2 bases, with 5 bases between. Germline values: CDR1 KGHSY, CDR2 FQNENV. The CDR3 is CASSQYQNYGYTF. For the CDR3, the DNA is TGTGCCAGCAGCCAATATCAGAACTATGGCTACACCTTC.

To note about this clonotype: A single base separates this from a much larger clone, so it may be a read error. The rearrangement joins TRBV6-2 or TRBV6-3 to TRBJ2-3; perhaps TRBD2 as D (5 bases). The CDR3 has 14 residues. CDR1 is MNHEY, CDR2 SVGEGT, per germline. Trimming pared 6 bases from V and 6 bases from J, leaving 16 bases between. Here the CDR3 reads CASRRPLERDTQYF. The CDR3, as DNA: TGTGCCAGCAGACGACCCCTCGAGCGGGATACGCAGTATTTT.

In this sample, this clonotype turned up once. The CDR3 does not close with the conserved phenylalanine or tryptophan, likely indicating a read error. Because the CDR3's place on the DNA is in doubt, the DNA is left out and the CDR3 is given as listed by TCRdb. The V call is TRBV7-2, the J call TRBJ1-2. The length of the CDR3 is 8 amino acids, counting both ends. Germline CDR1 is SGHTA and CDR2 is FQGNSA. CDR3 sequence: CASSQEGG.

The sample holds many counts of this clonotype. The chain combines TRBV30 with TRBJ1-5, with unresolved D. The CDR3 has 15 residues. The germline CDR1 and CDR2 sequences are GTSNPN and SVGIG (reference sequence). V was pared by 4 bases and J by 5 bases, with 18 bases between. The CDR3 DNA reads as TGTGCCTGGACAAATGGACTCGGGGATCATCAGCCCCAGCATTTT. Translating gives CAWTNGLGDHQPQHF. Full variable domain (remainder filled in from reference TRBV30 and TRBJ1-5): SQTIHQWPATLVQPVGSPLSLECTVEGTSNPNLYWYRQAAGRGLQLLFYSVGIGQISSEVPQNLSASRPQDRQFILSSKKLLLSDSGFYLCAWTNGLGDHQPQHFGDGTRLSIL.

This clonotype was observed many times. The chain links TRBV29-1 to TRBJ2-5; no firm D call. Trimming stripped 3 bases from V and 2 bases from J, with 7 bases between. The germline gives CDR1 SQVTM, CDR2 ANQGSEA. The CDR3 has 12 amino acids. This chain's CDR3 is CSVEVVQETQYF. In DNA, the CDR3 is TGCAGCGTTGAGGTAGTACAAGAGACCCAGTACTTC.

This clonotype has ten or more counts. V usage is TRBV7-8 and J usage is TRBJ2-7; TRBD2 matches at 8 bases. J was trimmed by 5 bases and V by 1 base; bases with no gene match: 7. Germline lookup yields CDR1 SGHVS and CDR2 FQNEAQ. CDR3 length: 15 residues. CDR3 bases: TGTGCCAGCAGCTTAGACCCGGGAGGGCTCCACGAGCAGTACTTC. It specifies CASSLDPGGLHEQYF.

A remark on this clonotype: A much larger clonotype is one base distant, so this may be a read error. The chain's CDR3 is CSVDSQETQYF. Here the CDR3 DNA reads TGCAGCGTTGACTCGCAAGAGACCCAGTACTTC. V is TRBV29-1 and J is TRBJ2-5; D unresolved. This CDR3 is built from 11 residues. V was clipped by 3 bases and J by 2 bases, with 4 bases between them. CDR1 and CDR2 from the germline V gene are SQVTM and ANQGSEA.

This sequence joins TRBV11-3 and TRBJ2-7; 8 bases agree with TRBD1. J was trimmed by 2 bases and V by 4 bases; bases with no gene match: 10. This CDR3 contains 16 residues. The germline V gene encodes CDR1 SGHNT and CDR2 YENEEA. CDR3 protein: CASSWTGSAGPYEQYF. Written as DNA, the CDR3 is TGTGCCAGCAGCTGGACAGGGTCGGCGGGGCCCTACGAGCAGTACTTC.

This clonotype was counted at least ten times. This chain joins TRBV7-9 and TRBJ2-7, with 10 bases identical to TRBD1. Germline assignment: CDR1 SEHNR and CDR2 FQNEAQ (reference sequence). The junction had 3 bases not matched to a gene; V was cut back by 3 bases and J by 4 bases. The CDR3 totals 14 residues. This CDR3 reads CASSFGQGGYEQYF. Written as DNA, the CDR3 is TGTGCCAGCAGCTTTGGACAGGGGGGGTACGAGCAGTACTTC.

Comment on this clonotype: Sequence at one end of the junction differs from germline and may be a read error. The gene calls are TRBV7-2 and TRBJ2-3, with a weak D call TRBD2 (6 bases). CDR3 length: 17 residues. CDR1 SGHTA and CDR2 FQGNSA come from the germline V gene. The DNA for the CDR3 is TGTGCCAGCAGCTTAAGGGGCAGTAGGCGGAGGGCAGATCCGCAGTATTTT. This codes for CASSLRGSRRRADPQYF.

Turning to this clonotype: A much bigger clone sits one base away, suggesting this may be a read error. The V gene is TRBV11-3, the J gene TRBJ2-1; the D gene could be TRBD1 or TRBD2 (5 bases each). Germline V gene data show CDR1 as SGHNT and CDR2 as YENEEA. The CDR3 runs 14 residues. Trimming cost V 2 bases and J 9 bases, with 14 bases left between them. Here the CDR3 reads CASSLIRAAGEQFF. The CDR3 DNA reads as TGTGCCAGCAGCTTAATCAGGGCTGCGGGTGAGCAGTTCTTC.

In its sample, this clonotype was seen many times. The chain couples TRBV19 to TRBJ2-2, with D tentatively TRBD1 (5 bases). The CDR3 is 12 amino acids. V was pared by 4 bases and J by 8 bases, with 8 bases between. In germline, CDR1 is LNHDA, CDR2 SQIVND (reference sequence). Written as DNA, the CDR3 is TGTGCCAGTAGTAACAGGATTGGGGAGCTGTTTTTT. This gives the protein CASSNRIGELFF.

Many counts were recorded for this clonotype. The chain carries TRBV28 and TRBJ2-5; tentatively, D is TRBD1 or TRBD2 (6 bases each). Germline CDR1 reads MDHEN; CDR2 reads SYDVKM. The ends were cut back, 7 bases at V and 5 bases at J, with 14 bases in the middle. There are 13 residues in the CDR3. CDR3 amino acids: CASTFGGGETQYF. CDR3 in DNA: TGTGCCAGCACTTTCGGGGGCGGGGAGACCCAGTACTTC.

The table lists this clonotype with many counts. The rearrangement uses TRBV20-1 and TRBJ2-7, with 11 positions matching TRBD2. The germline CDR1 and CDR2 sequences are DFQATT and SNEGSKA (reference sequence). V lost 0 bases to trimming and J lost 1 base; unmatched junction nucleotides: 2. The CDR3 length is 15 residues. CDR3 sequence reads: CSARDSGRGSYEQYF. The CDR3, as DNA: TGCAGTGCTAGAGATAGCGGGAGGGGTTCCTACGAGCAGTACTTC.

This clonotype was observed many times. This sequence joins TRBV12-3 or TRBV12-4 and TRBJ2-1, with unresolved D. This CDR3 comprises 11 residues. V was cut by 2 bases and J by 8 bases, with 4 bases left in between. DNA for the CDR3: TGTGCCAGCAGTTTATCATATGAGCAGTTCTTC. Translating it yields CASSLSYEQFF.

There are many counts of this clonotype. The J gene is TRBJ2-7, the V gene TRBV20-1, with TRBD2 matching over 12 bases. CDR3 length equals 14 residues. Germline V lookup: CDR1 DFQATT, CDR2 SNEGSKA (reference sequence). V lost 0 bases to trimming and J lost 7 bases; unmatched junction nucleotides: 4. The CDR3 loop reads CSARELAGGYEQYF. Written as DNA, the CDR3 is TGCAGTGCTAGAGAGCTAGCGGGAGGGTATGAGCAGTACTTC.